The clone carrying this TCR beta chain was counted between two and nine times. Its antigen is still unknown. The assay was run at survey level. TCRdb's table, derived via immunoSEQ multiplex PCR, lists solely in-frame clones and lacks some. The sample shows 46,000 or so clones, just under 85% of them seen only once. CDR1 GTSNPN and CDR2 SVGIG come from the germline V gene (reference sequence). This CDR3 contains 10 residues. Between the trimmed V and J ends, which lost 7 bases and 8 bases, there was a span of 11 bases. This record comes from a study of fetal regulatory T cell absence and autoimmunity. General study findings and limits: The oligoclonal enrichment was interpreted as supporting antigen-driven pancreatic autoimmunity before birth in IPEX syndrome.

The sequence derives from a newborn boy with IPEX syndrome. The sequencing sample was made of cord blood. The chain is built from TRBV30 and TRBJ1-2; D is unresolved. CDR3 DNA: TGTGCCTTGTATTACGGGGGCTACACCTTC. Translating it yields CALYYGGYTF. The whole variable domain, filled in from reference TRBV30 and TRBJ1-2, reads SQTIHQWPATLVQPVGSPLSLECTVEGTSNPNLYWYRQAAGRGLQLLFYSVGIGQISSEVPQNLSASRPQDRQFILSSKKLLLSDSGFYLCALYYGGYTFGSGTRLTVV.